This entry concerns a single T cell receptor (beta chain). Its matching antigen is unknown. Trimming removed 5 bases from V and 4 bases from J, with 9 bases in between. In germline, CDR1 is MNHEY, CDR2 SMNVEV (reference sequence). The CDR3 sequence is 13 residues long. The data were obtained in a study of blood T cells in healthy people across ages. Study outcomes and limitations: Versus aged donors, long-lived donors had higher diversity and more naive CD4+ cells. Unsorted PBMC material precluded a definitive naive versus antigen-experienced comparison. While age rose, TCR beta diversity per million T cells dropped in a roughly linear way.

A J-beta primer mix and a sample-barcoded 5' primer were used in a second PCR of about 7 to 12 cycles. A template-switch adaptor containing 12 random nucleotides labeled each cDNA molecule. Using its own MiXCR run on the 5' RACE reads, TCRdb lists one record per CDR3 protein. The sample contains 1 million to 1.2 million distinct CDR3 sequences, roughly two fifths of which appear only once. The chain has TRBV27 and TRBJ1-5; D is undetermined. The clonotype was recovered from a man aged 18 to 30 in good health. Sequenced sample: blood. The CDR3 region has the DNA TGTGCCAGCAGTGCCCACGGTAATCAGCCCCAGCATTTT. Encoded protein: CASSAHGNQPQHF.